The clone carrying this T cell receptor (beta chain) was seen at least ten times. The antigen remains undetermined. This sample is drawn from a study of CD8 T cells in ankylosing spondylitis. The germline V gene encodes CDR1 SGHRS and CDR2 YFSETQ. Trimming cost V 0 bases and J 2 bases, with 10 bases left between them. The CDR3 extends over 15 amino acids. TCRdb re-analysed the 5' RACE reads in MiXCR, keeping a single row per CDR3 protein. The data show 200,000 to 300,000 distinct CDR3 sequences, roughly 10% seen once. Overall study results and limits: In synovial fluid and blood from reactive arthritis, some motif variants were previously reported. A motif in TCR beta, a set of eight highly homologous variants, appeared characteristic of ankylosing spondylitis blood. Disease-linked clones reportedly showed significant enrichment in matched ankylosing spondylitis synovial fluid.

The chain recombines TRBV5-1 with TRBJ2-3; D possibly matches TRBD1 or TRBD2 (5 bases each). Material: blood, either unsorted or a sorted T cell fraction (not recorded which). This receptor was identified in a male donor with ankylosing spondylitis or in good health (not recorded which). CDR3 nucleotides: TGCGCCAGCAGCTTGGGGGACGGTTTCACAGATACGCAGTATTTT. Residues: CASSLGDGFTDTQYF.